Listed below are T cell receptor beta chains from one sample, sequenced in a study of shared clonotypes between healthy human individuals. Generated by immunoSEQ multiplex PCR, the TCRdb table keeps only in-frame clones and is missing some. Of about 690,000 clones listed, 90% were seen once; the top ten hold 30% to 35%. The sample was memory CD8+ T cells from PBMCs. These receptors were collected from a man younger than 35 in good health. Some clones in this sample may be carry-over from other donors' samples. The conserved cysteine and the conserved F or W are not part of the CDR3 here. The order of the fields is clone size, J gene, V gene, CDR3 protein. Only part of the rows carry a size: once, few, many, or a class if the clone is expanded.

- | TRBJ2-1 | TRBV27 | ASSSSGTEQF
- | TRBJ2-7 | TRBV7-9 | ASSLAAGFEQY
- | TRBJ2-2 | TRBV18 | ASTSGRSNTGELF
- | TRBJ1-5 | TRBV28 | ASSAPGGNQPQH
- | TRBJ1-5 | TRBV27 | ASSLLGRRPQH
- | TRBJ1-1 | TRBV5-6 | ASSLTGETEAF
few | TRBJ2-7 | TRBV5-1 | ASSYDSTYEQY
- | TRBJ1-1 | TRBV5-4 | ASSLIPPRGNTEAF
- | TRBJ2-5 | TRBV9 | ASSVGTSGRGVRETQY
- | TRBJ2-1 | TRBV28 | ASRPGTRQNEQF
- | TRBJ1-2 | TRBV6-5 | ASSYSIGGDGYT
- | TRBJ2-7 | TRBV9 | ASSPWDRSGEQY
- | TRBJ2-1 | TRBV29-1 | SVPEFAGGSHNEQF
- | TRBJ2-7 | TRBV6-1 | ASSEWGYLT
- | TRBJ2-1 | TRBV6-5 | ASSRLAGAYNEQF
- | TRBJ1-2 | TRBV9 | ASSVGPGDYGYT
- | TRBJ1-3 | TRBV6-5 | ASSYGQTGNTIY
- | TRBJ1-4 | TRBV7-8 | ASSHPRQGLEEKLF
- | TRBJ2-7 | TRBV11-2 | ASSSGLAGWYEQY
- | TRBJ2-2 | TRBV27 | ASSLYRGTGELF
- | TRBJ1-1 | TRBV14 | ASSPRTGKSMNTEAF
- | TRBJ2-1 | TRBV2 | AKLAGSYNEQF
- | TRBJ2-2 | TRBV7-8 | ASSHRTGYTGELF
- | TRBJ2-2 | TRBV15 | ATSRDPRSEELF
- | TRBJ1-1 | TRBV7-9 | ASSSTGPGRGTEAF
few | TRBJ2-1 | TRBV11-2 | ASSPGQGADNEQF
- | TRBJ1-5 | TRBV7-9 | ASSSGANQPQH
- | TRBJ2-7 | TRBV7-8 | ASSPLAGPLEQY
- | TRBJ1-2 | TRBV27 | ASSPRGQGYGYT
- | TRBJ2-1 | TRBV2 | ARDGEGNEQF
- | TRBJ2-1 | TRBV10-1 | ASSEGDEQF
- | TRBJ2-7 | TRBV11-2 | ASSQTWGQY
few | TRBJ2-2 | TRBV9 | ASSVAGDHTGELF
- | TRBJ1-3 | TRBV7-9 | ASSGTDGSSGNTIY
- | TRBJ2-1 | TRBV7-9 | ASSGRSYNEQF
- | TRBJ2-5 | TRBV25-1 | ASSERGDETQY
- | TRBJ1-5 | TRBV7-9 | ASSSGGVSQPQH
- | TRBJ2-5 | TRBV2 | ASSELRLAGEQETQY
- | TRBJ2-7 | TRBV6-5 | ASSYATTGYEQY
- | TRBJ2-7 | TRBV12-5 | ASSGAPSYEQY
- | TRBJ1-1 | TRBV5-1 | ASSAGQGTNTEAF
- | TRBJ1-2 | TRBV11-2 | ASSLYPRDILNYGYT
- | TRBJ2-7 | TRBV5-1 | ASSLAGQTYEQY
- | - | TRBV4-3 | ASSRDTSYEQY
once | TRBJ2-1 | TRBV5-6 | ASRSPGLANSEQF